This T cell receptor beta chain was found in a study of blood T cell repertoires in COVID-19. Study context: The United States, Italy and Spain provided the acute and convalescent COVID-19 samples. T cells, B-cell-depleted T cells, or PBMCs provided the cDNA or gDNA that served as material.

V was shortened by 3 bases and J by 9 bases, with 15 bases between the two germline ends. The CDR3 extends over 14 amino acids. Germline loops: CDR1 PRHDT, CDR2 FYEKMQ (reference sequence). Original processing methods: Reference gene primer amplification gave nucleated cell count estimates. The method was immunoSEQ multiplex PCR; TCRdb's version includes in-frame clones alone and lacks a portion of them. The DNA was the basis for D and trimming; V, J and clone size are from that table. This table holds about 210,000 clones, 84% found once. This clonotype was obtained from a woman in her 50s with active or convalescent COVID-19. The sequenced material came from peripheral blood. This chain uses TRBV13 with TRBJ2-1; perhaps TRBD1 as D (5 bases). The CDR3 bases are TGTGCCAGCAGCTTCTTGACAGAACCCACTGAGCAGTTCTTC. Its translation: CASSFLTEPTEQFF.